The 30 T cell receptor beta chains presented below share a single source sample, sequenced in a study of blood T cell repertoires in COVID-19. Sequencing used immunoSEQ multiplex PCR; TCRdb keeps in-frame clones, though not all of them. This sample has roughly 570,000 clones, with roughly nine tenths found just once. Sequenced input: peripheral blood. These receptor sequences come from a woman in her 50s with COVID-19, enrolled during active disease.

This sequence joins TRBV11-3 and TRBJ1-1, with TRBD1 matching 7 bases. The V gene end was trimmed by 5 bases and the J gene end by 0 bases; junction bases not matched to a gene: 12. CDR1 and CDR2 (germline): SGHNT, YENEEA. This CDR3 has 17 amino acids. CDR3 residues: CASSPGGPIGMNTEAFF. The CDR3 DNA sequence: TGTGCCAGCAGCCCAGGGGGACCGATCGGCATGAACACTGAAGCTTTCTTT.

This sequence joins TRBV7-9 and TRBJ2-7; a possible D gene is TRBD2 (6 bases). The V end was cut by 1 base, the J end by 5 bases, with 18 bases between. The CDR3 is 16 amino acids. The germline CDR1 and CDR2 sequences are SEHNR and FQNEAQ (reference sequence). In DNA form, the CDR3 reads TGTGCCAGCAGCTTAGGAGGCGCGCGGGGCGTCGACGAGCAGTACTTC. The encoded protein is CASSLGGARGVDEQYF.

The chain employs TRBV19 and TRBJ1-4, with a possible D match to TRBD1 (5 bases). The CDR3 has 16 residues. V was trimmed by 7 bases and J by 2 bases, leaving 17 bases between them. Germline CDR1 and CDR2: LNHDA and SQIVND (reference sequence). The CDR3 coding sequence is TGTGCCAGTAACTGGGGCAGGGCGGCGACTAATGAAAAACTGTTTTTT. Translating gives CASNWGRAATNEKLFF.

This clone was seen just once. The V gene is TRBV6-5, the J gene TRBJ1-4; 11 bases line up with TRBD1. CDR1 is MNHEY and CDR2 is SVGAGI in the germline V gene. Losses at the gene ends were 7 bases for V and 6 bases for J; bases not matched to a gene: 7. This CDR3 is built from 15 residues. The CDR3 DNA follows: TGTGCCAGCACTGTGGGGGGACAGGGGGATGAAAAACTGTTTTTT. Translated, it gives CASTVGGQGDEKLFF.

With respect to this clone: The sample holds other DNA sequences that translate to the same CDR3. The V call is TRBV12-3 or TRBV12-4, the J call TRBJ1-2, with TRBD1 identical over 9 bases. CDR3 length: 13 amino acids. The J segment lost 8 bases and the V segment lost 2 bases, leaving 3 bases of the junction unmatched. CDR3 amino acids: CASSLRTGDGYTF. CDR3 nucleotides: TGTGCCAGCAGTTTAAGGACAGGGGACGGCTACACCTTC.

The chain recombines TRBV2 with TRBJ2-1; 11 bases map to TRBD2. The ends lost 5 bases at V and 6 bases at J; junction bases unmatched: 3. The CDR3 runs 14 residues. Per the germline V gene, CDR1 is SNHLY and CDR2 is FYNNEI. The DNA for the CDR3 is TGTGCCAGCAGTTTGGGACTAGCGGTCAATGAGCAGTTCTTC. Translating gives CASSLGLAVNEQFF.

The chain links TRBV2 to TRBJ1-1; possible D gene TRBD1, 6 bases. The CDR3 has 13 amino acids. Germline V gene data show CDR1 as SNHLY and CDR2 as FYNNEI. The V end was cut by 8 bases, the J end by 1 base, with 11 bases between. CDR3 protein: CASANRENTEAFF. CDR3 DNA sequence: TGTGCCAGCGCCAACAGGGAGAACACTGAAGCTTTCTTT.

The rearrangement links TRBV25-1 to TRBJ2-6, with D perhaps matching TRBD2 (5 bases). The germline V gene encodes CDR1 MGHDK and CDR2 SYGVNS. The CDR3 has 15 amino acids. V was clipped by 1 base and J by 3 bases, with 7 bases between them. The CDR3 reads CASSESGVGANVLTF. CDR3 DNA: TGTGCCAGCAGTGAATCCGGGGTTGGGGCCAACGTCCTGACTTTC.

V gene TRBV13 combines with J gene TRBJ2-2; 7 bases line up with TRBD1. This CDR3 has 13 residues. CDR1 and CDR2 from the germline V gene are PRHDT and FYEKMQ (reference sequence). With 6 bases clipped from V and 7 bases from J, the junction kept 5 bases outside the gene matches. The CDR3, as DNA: TGTGCCAGCAGTTCATACAGGGGCGGGGAGCTGTTTTTT. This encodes CASSSYRGGELFF.

CDR3 DNA sequence: TGTGCCAGCAGCCACCCGCTAGGACAGGGGAACACTGAAGCTTTCTTT. Translated: CASSHPLGQGNTEAFF. The chain recombines TRBV14 with TRBJ1-1; TRBD1 matches 8 bases. CDR1 SGHDN and CDR2 FVKESK come from the germline V gene. The CDR3 has 16 amino acids. With 3 bases clipped from V and 1 base from J, the junction kept 7 bases outside the gene matches.

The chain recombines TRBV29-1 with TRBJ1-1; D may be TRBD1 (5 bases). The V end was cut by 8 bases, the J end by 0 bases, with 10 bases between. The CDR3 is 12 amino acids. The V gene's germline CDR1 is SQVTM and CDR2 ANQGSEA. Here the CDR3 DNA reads TGCAGCTCCTCAGGGTTGAACACTGAAGCTTTCTTT. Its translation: CSSSGLNTEAFF.

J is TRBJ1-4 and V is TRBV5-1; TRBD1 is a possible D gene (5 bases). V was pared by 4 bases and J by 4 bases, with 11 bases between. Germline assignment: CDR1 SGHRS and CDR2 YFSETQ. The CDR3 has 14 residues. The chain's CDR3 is CASSMTEFNEKLFF. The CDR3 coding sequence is TGCGCCAGCAGCATGACAGAGTTTAATGAAAAACTGTTTTTT. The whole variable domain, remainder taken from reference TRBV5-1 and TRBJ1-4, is KAGVTQTPRYLIKTRGQQVTLSCSPISGHRSVSWYQQTPGQGLQFLFEYFSETQRNKGNFPGRFSGRQFSNSRSEMNVSTLELGDSALYLCASSMTEFNEKLFFGSGTQLSVL.

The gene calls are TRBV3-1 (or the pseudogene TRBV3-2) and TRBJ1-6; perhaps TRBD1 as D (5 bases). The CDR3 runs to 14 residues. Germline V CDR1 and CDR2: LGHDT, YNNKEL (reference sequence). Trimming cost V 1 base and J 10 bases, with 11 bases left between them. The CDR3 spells CASSQVGRGSPLHF. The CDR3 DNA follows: TGTGCCAGCAGCCAAGTGGGTCGGGGGTCACCCCTCCACTTT.

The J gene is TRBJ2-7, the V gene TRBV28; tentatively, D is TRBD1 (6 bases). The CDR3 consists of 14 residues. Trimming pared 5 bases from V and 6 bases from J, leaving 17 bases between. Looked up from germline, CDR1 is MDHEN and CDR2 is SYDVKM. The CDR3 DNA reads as TGTGCCAGCAGTGTCCCACAGGGTTTGGCCGAGCAGTACTTC. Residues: CASSVPQGLAEQYF.

The CDR3 reads CASSQEDFDRVNYGYTF. Written as DNA, the CDR3 is TGTGCCAGCAGCCAAGAAGATTTCGACAGGGTTAACTATGGCTACACCTTC. The chain carries TRBV4-2 and TRBJ1-2, with 7 bases aligning to TRBD1. Per germline, CDR1 LGHNA and CDR2 YNFKEQ. The CDR3 loop spans 17 amino acids. Losses at the gene ends were 0 bases for V and 1 base for J; bases not matched to a gene: 8.

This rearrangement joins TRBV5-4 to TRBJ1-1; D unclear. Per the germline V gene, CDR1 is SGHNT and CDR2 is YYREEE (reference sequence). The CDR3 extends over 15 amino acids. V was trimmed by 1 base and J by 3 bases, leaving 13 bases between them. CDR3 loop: CASSLSASMDTEAFF. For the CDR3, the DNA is TGTGCCAGCAGCTTGTCCGCGTCCATGGACACTGAAGCTTTCTTT. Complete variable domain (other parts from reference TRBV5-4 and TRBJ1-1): ETGVTQSPTHLIKTRGQQVTLRCSSQSGHNTVSWYQQALGQGPQFIFQYYREEENGRGNFPPRFSGLQFPNYSSELNVNALELDDSALYLCASSLSASMDTEAFFGQGTRLTVV.

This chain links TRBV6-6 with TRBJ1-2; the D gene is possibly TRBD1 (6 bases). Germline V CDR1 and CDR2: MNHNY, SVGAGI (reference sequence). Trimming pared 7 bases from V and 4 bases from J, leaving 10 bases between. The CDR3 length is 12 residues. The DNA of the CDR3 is TGTGCCAGCACACAGGGCCTCTATGGCTACACCTTC. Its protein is CASTQGLYGYTF.

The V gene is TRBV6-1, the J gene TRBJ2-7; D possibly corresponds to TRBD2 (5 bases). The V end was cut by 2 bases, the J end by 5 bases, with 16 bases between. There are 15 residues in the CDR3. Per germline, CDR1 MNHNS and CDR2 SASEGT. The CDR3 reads CASSERTGASNEQYF. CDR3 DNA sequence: TGTGCCAGCAGTGAAAGGACTGGAGCTTCTAACGAGCAGTACTTC.

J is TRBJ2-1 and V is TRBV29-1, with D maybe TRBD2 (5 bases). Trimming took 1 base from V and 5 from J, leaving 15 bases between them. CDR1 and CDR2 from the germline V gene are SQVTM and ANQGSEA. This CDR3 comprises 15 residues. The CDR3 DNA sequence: TGCAGCGTTGAAGGAGGGATAGAGGGAAACAATGAGCAGTTCTTC. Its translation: CSVEGGIEGNNEQFF.

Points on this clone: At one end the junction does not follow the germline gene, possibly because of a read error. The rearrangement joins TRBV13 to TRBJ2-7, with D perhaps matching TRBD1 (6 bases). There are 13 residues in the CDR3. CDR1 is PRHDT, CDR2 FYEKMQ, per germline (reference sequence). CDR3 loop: CASSLGQTYEQYF. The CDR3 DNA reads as TGTGCCAGCAGCCTAGGACAGACCTACGAGCAGTACTTC.

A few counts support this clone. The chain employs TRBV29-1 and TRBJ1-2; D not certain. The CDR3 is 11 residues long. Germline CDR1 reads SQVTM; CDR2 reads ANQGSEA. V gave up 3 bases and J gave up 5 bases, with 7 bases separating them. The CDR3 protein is CSVESRYGYTF. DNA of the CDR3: TGCAGCGTTGAGTCGCGGTATGGCTACACCTTC.

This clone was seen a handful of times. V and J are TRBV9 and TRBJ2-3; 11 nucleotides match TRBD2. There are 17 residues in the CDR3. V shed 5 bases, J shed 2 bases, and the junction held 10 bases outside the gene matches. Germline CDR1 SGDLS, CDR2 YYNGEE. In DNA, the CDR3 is TGTGCCAGCAGTTTTAGCGGGGGGGCCCCATCCACAGATACGCAGTATTTT. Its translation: CASSFSGGAPSTDTQYF.

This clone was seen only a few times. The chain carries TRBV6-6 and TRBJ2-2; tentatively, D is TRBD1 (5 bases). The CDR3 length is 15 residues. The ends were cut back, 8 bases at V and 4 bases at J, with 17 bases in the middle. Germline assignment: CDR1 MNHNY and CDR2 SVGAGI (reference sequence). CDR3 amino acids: CASLTGRASTGELFF. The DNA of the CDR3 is TGTGCCAGCCTGACGGGCAGGGCCTCCACCGGGGAGCTGTTTTTT.

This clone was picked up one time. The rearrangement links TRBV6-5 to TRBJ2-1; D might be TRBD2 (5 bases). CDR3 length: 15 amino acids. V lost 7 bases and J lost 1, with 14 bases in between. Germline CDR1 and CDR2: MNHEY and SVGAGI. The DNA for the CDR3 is TGTGCCAGCACCCTAAGGAGGTCATCCTACAATGAGCAGTTCTTC. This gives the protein CASTLRRSSYNEQFF.

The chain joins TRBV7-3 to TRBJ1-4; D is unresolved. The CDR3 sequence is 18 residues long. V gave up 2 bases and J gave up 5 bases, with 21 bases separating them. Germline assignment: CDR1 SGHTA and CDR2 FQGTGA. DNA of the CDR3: TGTGCCAGCAGCTTAGGGAGTATGGGCCGGGGAAGCAATGAAAAACTGTTTTTT. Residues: CASSLGSMGRGSNEKLFF.

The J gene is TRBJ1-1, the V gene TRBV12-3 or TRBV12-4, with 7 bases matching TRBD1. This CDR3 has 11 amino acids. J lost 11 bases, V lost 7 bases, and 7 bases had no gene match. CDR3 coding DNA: TGTGCCAGCACCCCGACAGGGAGTGCTTTCTTT. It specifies CASTPTGSAFF.

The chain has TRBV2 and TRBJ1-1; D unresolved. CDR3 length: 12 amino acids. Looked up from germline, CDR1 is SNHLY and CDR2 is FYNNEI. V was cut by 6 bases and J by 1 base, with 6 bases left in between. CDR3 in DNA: TGTGCCAGCAGCTCCCCGAACACTGAAGCTTTCTTT. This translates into CASSSPNTEAFF.

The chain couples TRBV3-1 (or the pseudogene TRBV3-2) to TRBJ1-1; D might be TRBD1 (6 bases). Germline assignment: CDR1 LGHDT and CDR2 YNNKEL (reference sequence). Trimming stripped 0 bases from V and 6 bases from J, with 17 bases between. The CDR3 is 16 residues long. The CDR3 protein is CASSQDAGQGSPEAFF. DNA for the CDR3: TGTGCCAGCAGCCAAGATGCGGGTCAGGGGAGTCCTGAAGCTTTCTTT.

The chain's CDR3 is CASSATRFEAFF. The CDR3 DNA follows: TGTGCCAGCAGCGCCACGAGGTTCGAAGCTTTCTTT. The chain is built from TRBV6-1 and TRBJ1-1; D gene uncertain. The CDR3 covers 12 residues. The germline CDR1 and CDR2 sequences are MNHNS and SASEGT. V shed 6 bases and J shed 8 bases, with 13 bases lying between them.

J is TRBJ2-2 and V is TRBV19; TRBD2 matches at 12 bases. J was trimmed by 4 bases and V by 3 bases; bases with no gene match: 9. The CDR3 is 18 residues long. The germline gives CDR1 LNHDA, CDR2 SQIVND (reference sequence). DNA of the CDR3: TGTGCCAGTAGTATCCCTAGCGGGGGGGCCGGGAGCACCGGGGAGCTGTTTTTT. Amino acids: CASSIPSGGAGSTGELFF.